The subject of this entry is one T cell receptor (beta chain). The same CDR3 can be traced to other DNA sequences in this sample. V was cut by 4 bases and J by 2 bases, with 1 base left in between. Germline CDR1 reads MDHEN; CDR2 reads SYDVKM. The CDR3 runs 11 residues. This record belongs to a study of shared clonotypes between healthy human individuals. Assay: immunoSEQ multiplex PCR; the TCRdb copy retains only in-frame clones and omits some. The table lists approximately 1,500,000 clones, around 95% of them singletons. The sample taken for sequencing was naive CD4+ T cells sorted from blood. The subset here: CD45RA+ positively selected. The receptor's source is a man between 25 and 39 years old in good health. This chain joins TRBV28 and TRBJ2-3; D is unresolved. Written as DNA, the CDR3 is TGTGCCAGCAGTTCCACAGATACGCAGTATTTT. Translation: CASSSTDTQYF.